One sample yielded the 23 T cell receptor beta chains listed below, sequenced in a study of T cell responses to AZD1222 COVID-19 vaccine. The table came from immunoSEQ multiplex PCR; TCRdb's copy has only in-frame clones and leaves some out. The sample has 150,000 to 200,000 clones; more than 75% are singletons. The sequencing used peripheral blood, collected 28 days after the second AZD1222 dose. The origin of the receptors is an adult who received the AZD1222 COVID-19 vaccine.

The V call is TRBV10-3, the J call TRBJ2-3, with TRBD1 identical over 7 bases. Germline CDR1 reads ENHRY; CDR2 reads SYGVKD. The CDR3 is 15 residues long. Losses at the gene ends were 3 bases for V and 1 base for J; bases not matched to a gene: 4. The DNA of the CDR3 is TGTGCCATCAGTGAAAGGGGGCCAGGCACAGATACGCAGTATTTT. It encodes CAISERGPGTDTQYF.

The genes are TRBV10-3 and TRBJ2-4; 8 positions agree with TRBD2. V trimming: 6 bases; J trimming: 7 bases; junction bases outside the gene matches: 11. This CDR3 spans 15 amino acids. The germline V gene has CDR1 ENHRY and CDR2 SYGVKD. The CDR3 DNA reads TGTGCCATCAGCTCGGGTTCCGGCGGGGGGAACATTCAGTACTTC. It yields the protein CAISSGSGGGNIQYF.

This rearrangement joins TRBV9 to TRBJ1-2; tentatively, D is TRBD1 (6 bases). CDR1 is SGDLS, CDR2 YYNGEE, per germline. Trimming took 4 bases from V and 0 from J, leaving 16 bases between them. The CDR3 length is 16 residues. The chain's CDR3 is CASSHFRGAANYGYTF. CDR3 coding DNA: TGTGCCAGCAGCCACTTTCGGGGGGCGGCTAACTATGGCTACACCTTC.

V and J are TRBV7-9 and TRBJ1-1; D remains ambiguous. V shed 2 bases and J shed 3 bases, with 10 bases lying between them. The germline V gene encodes CDR1 SEHNR and CDR2 FQNEAQ (reference sequence). CDR3 size: 14 residues. The CDR3 loop reads CASSLWPTDTEAFF. CDR3 in DNA: TGTGCCAGCAGCTTATGGCCCACCGACACTGAAGCTTTCTTT.

The rearrangement joins TRBV2 to TRBJ1-6, with 7 bases aligning to TRBD1. The CDR3 covers 15 residues. V trimming: 6 bases; J trimming: 9 bases; junction bases outside the gene matches: 11. Looked up from germline, CDR1 is SNHLY and CDR2 is FYNNEI. CDR3 bases: TGTGCCAGCAGGGAGGGTGACAGGGTAGTTTCACCCCTCCACTTT. It codes for CASREGDRVVSPLHF.

The V gene is TRBV2, the J gene TRBJ1-6; D might be TRBD1 (6 bases). The CDR3 has 14 amino acids. The V and J ends lost 6 bases and 6 bases respectively, with 12 bases between them. Per germline, CDR1 SNHLY and CDR2 FYNNEI. CDR3 in amino acids: CASRDRSRNSPLHF. Written as DNA, the CDR3 is TGTGCCAGCAGGGACAGAAGCCGTAATTCACCCCTCCACTTT.

In DNA form, the CDR3 reads TGTGCCAGCAGTTCACAGTACAATCAGCCCCAGCATTTT. As protein: CASSSQYNQPQHF. The gene calls are TRBV6-2 or TRBV6-3 and TRBJ1-5; D call uncertain. Trimming took off 4 bases at V and 3 bases at J, with 7 bases between the two ends. The CDR3 consists of 13 residues. Germline-derived CDR1 and CDR2 are MNHEY and SVGEGT.

The chain combines TRBV29-1 with TRBJ1-2; the D is unclear. Germline loops: CDR1 SQVTM, CDR2 ANQGSEA. This CDR3 is 14 amino acids long. Between the trimmed V and J ends, which lost 4 bases and 2 bases, there was a span of 14 bases. This CDR3 reads CSVGTPGRNYGYTF. The CDR3, as DNA: TGCAGCGTTGGAACCCCGGGCCGGAACTATGGCTACACCTTC.

V is TRBV18 and J is TRBJ2-7, with D possibly being TRBD2 (6 bases). Germline CDR1 reads KGHSH; CDR2 reads LQKENI. The V gene lost 5 bases and the J gene lost 6 bases, with 17 bases spanning the gap. This CDR3 has 14 amino acids. The CDR3 DNA sequence: TGTGCCAGCTCATTGGGACTGGAACAAGGCGAGCAGTACTTC. It specifies CASSLGLEQGEQYF. The full variable domain, its missing parts supplied by reference TRBV18 and TRBJ2-7, is NAGVMQNPRHLVRRRGQEARLRCSPMKGHSHVYWYRQLPEEGLKFMVYLQKENIIDESGMPKERFSAEFPKEGPSILRIQQVVRGDSAAYFCASSLGLEQGEQYFGPGTRLTVT.

The V and J genes are TRBV5-1 and TRBJ1-2, with D maybe TRBD1 (5 bases). Between the trimmed V and J ends, which lost 1 base and 12 bases, there was a span of 10 bases. This CDR3 has 11 residues. From germline, CDR1 is SGHRS and CDR2 YFSETQ. CDR3 coding DNA: TGCGCCAGCAGCTTGCAAGGGGCTCACACCTTC. This translates into CASSLQGAHTF.

The chain combines TRBV13 with TRBJ1-6; 8 nucleotides line up with TRBD1. The germline V gene has CDR1 PRHDT and CDR2 FYEKMQ (reference sequence). The length of the CDR3 is 14 residues. V trimming: 5 bases; J trimming: 7 bases; junction bases outside the gene matches: 4. The CDR3 bases are TGTGCCAGCAGCATCGACAGGGGCAATTCACCCCTCCACTTT. Its translation is CASSIDRGNSPLHF.

The chain employs TRBV3-1 (or the pseudogene TRBV3-2) and TRBJ1-1; D perhaps matches TRBD1 (5 bases). With 0 bases removed from V and 10 bases from J, the gap between germline ends came to 12 bases. This CDR3 spans 13 amino acids. Per germline, CDR1 LGHDT and CDR2 YNNKEL (reference sequence). The CDR3 region has the DNA TGTGCCAGCAGCCAAGACGTGGGGGTGAGAGCTTTCTTT. Residues: CASSQDVGVRAFF.

This sequence joins TRBV6-5 and TRBJ1-6; 7 bases match TRBD1. Germline V gives CDR1 MNHEY, CDR2 SVGAGI. V shed 7 bases and J 9 bases; nucleotides not matched to a gene: 12. This CDR3 is 15 amino acids long. The CDR3 sequence is CASTRGGQKSSPLHF. Here the CDR3 DNA reads TGTGCCAGCACCAGGGGGGGACAGAAAAGTTCACCCCTCCACTTT.

The count of this clone is one. This chain connects TRBV18 to TRBJ1-5; D not certain. The CDR3 is 15 amino acids. V shed 0 bases and J shed 7 bases, with 13 bases lying between them. The germline V gene has CDR1 KGHSH and CDR2 LQKENI. Written as DNA, the CDR3 is TGTGCCAGCTCACCACCCGACGGGATGAACCAGCCCCAGCATTTT. It specifies CASSPPDGMNQPQHF.

Regarding this clone: Relative to the germline gene, one junction end is altered; a read error may explain this. The chain recombines TRBV24-1 with TRBJ2-3, with 7 positions matching TRBD1. The CDR3 loop spans 11 amino acids. Germline lookup yields CDR1 KGHDR and CDR2 SFDVKD. The CDR3 sequence is CATGTTDTQYF. The DNA of the CDR3 is TGCGCGACAGGGACCACAGATACGCAGTATTTT.

This sequence joins TRBV10-2 and TRBJ2-3; the match to TRBD2 covers 11 bases. This CDR3 is built from 16 residues. Per the germline V gene, CDR1 is WSHSY and CDR2 is SAAADI. V was clipped by 7 bases and J by 4 bases; unmatched bases: 10. The CDR3: CASTRRGSGGADTQYF. CDR3 DNA sequence: TGCGCCAGCACTCGCAGGGGTAGCGGGGGGGCAGATACGCAGTATTTT.

The chain employs TRBV2 and TRBJ1-6; TRBD1 might be the D (6 bases). Per germline, CDR1 SNHLY and CDR2 FYNNEI. This CDR3 spans 14 amino acids. V was cut by 6 bases and J by 5 bases, with 11 bases left in between. CDR3 sequence (DNA): TGTGCCAGCAGCCGGACAGTTAATAATTCACCCCTCCACTTT. Encoded protein: CASSRTVNNSPLHF.

This sequence joins TRBV6-5 and TRBJ1-1; no clear D gene. Germline V gives CDR1 MNHEY, CDR2 SVGAGI. The CDR3 runs 13 residues. V was pared by 0 bases and J by 6 bases, with 8 bases between. This chain's CDR3 is CASSYSGRPEAFF. The CDR3 region has the DNA TGTGCCAGCAGTTACTCAGGCAGGCCTGAAGCTTTCTTT.

The J gene is TRBJ2-1, the V gene TRBV11-3; 8 nucleotides line up with TRBD1. This CDR3 is built from 13 residues. Germline V lookup: CDR1 SGHNT, CDR2 YENEEA. Trimming at V came to 2 bases and at J to 9 bases, leaving 3 bases not matched to a gene. The CDR3 DNA sequence: TGTGCCAGCAGCTTACAGGGGGCTAGTGAGCAGTTCTTC. Amino acid sequence: CASSLQGASEQFF.

The rearrangement uses TRBV7-9 and TRBJ1-3; D is unclear. Germline CDR1 is SEHNR and CDR2 is FQNEAQ (reference sequence). There are 15 residues in the CDR3. Trimming took 4 bases from V and 0 from J, leaving 10 bases between them. CDR3 sequence: CASSWSGYSGNTIYF. CDR3 DNA: TGTGCCAGCAGCTGGAGTGGATACTCTGGAAACACCATATATTTT.

The genes are TRBV7-9 and TRBJ1-6; no firm D call. This CDR3 comprises 14 residues. Germline V gene data show CDR1 as SEHNR and CDR2 as FQNEAQ (reference sequence). The V end lost 1 base, the J end lost 12 bases, and 13 bases lay between the germline ends. In DNA form, the CDR3 reads TGTGCCAGCAGCTTAGAGGAAGGCGGAATACCCCTCCACTTT. It encodes CASSLEEGGIPLHF.

The count of this clone is one. The chain uses TRBV7-9 and TRBJ1-4; D gene uncertain. The CDR3 extends over 13 amino acids. V shed 5 bases and J shed 7 bases, with 11 bases lying between them. Germline CDR1 is SEHNR and CDR2 is FQNEAQ (reference sequence). CDR3 region: CASSREDLEKLFF. DNA of the CDR3: TGTGCCAGCAGCCGAGAGGACCTTGAAAAACTGTTTTTT.

This clone was picked up a small number of times. This chain joins TRBV7-9 and TRBJ1-4; D gene unclear. The ends were cut back, 1 base at V and 6 bases at J, with 0 bases in the middle. Germline CDR1 SEHNR, CDR2 FQNEAQ (reference sequence). CDR3 length: 11 amino acids. CDR3 nucleotides: TGTGCCAGCAGCTTAGATGAAAAACTGTTTTTT. This codes for CASSLDEKLFF.